This T cell receptor (beta chain) was found in a study of regulatory dendritic cells for organ transplantation. The CDR3 has 13 residues. Germline CDR1 LGHNT, CDR2 FRNRAP. The V gene lost 7 bases and the J gene lost 5 bases, with 11 bases spanning the gap. Naive CD45RA+ and memory CD45RO+ CD4+ or CD8+ T cells were FACS-sorted. Using immunoSEQ multiplex PCR, the repertoire was profiled, and TCRdb retains in-frame clones only, with some absent. This sample yields 29,000 or so clones, of which about three quarters are seen a single time; about 2.4% belongs to the top ten. Sequences were obtained from memory CD4+ T cells from blood. Subset indicated: CD45RO+ memory T cells. V usage is TRBV12-5 and J usage is TRBJ1-4, with D maybe TRBD1 (6 bases). The sequence came from a human donor in good health. CDR3 in amino acids: CASASQGNEKLFF. The CDR3 DNA is TGTGCTAGTGCCTCCCAGGGGAATGAAAAACTGTTTTTT.